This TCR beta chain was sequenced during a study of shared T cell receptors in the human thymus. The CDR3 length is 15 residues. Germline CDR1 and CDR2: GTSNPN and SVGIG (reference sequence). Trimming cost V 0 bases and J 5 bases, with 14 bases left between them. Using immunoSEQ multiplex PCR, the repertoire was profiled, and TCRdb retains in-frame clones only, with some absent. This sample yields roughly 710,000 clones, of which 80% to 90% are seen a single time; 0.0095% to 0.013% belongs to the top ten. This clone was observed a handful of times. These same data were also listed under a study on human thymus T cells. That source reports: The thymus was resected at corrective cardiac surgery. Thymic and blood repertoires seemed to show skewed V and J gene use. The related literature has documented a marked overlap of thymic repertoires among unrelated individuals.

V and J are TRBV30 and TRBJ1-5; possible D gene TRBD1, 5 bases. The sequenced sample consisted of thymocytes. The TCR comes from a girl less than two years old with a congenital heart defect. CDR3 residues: CAWSVGGTGHQPQHF. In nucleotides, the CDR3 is TGTGCCTGGAGTGTGGGGGGTACAGGCCATCAGCCCCAGCATTTT. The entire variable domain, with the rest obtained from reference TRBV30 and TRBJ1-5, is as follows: SQTIHQWPATLVQPVGSPLSLECTVEGTSNPNLYWYRQAAGRGLQLLFYSVGIGQISSEVPQNLSASRPQDRQFILSSKKLLLSDSGFYLCAWSVGGTGHQPQHFGDGTRLSIL.